The clone carrying this TCR beta chain was observed a few times. Its antigen is still unknown. The entry originates in a study of neoadjuvant anti-PD-1 for oral cavity cancer. Background on the study: Patients mostly received three to four biweekly nivolumab doses at 3 mg/kg before surgery. Points from the study as a whole: Each response group had just three patients in TCR analyses.

Trimming took 5 bases from V and 3 from J, leaving 14 bases between them. Germline values: CDR1 SGHTA, CDR2 FQGNSA. The CDR3 spans 16 residues. The table came from immunoSEQ multiplex PCR; TCRdb's copy has only in-frame clones and leaves some out. Found here are approximately 68,000 clones, less than 90% of them singletons; the top ten hold approximately 2.6%. The time point is: after neoadjuvant nivolumab, at surgical resection. Stage II-IVA oral cavity squamous cell carcinoma was new and untreated by systemic or radiation therapy. Sample: PBMCs, taken after nivolumab (anti-PD-1) treatment. The source is a person aged 40-85 years with oral cavity squamous cell carcinoma. The chain employs TRBV7-2 and TRBJ1-6; D gene uncertain. CDR3: CASSPGRIFYNSPLHF. The CDR3 bases are TGTGCCAGCAGCCCCGGACGGATATTCTATAATTCACCCCTCCACTTT.